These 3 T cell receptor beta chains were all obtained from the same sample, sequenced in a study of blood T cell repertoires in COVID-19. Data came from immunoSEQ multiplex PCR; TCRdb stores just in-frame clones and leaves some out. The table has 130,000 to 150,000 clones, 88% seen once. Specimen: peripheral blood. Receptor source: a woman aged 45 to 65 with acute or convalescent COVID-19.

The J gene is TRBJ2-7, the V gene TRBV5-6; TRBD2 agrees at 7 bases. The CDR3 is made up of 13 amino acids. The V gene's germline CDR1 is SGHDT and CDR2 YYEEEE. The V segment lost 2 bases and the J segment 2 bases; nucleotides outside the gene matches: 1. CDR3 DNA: TGTGCCAGCAGCTTACGGGGGGCCTACGAGCAGTACTTC. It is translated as CASSLRGAYEQYF.

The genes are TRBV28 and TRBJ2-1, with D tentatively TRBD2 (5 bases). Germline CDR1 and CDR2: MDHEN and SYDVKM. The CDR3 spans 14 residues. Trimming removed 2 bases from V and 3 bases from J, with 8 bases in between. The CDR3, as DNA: TGTGCCAGCAGTTTAGCGGCGGGCTACAATGAGCAGTTCTTC. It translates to CASSLAAGYNEQFF.

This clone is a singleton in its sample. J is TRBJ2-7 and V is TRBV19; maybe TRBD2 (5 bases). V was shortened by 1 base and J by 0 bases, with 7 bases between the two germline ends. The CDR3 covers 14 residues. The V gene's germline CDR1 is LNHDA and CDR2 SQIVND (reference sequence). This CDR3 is CASSIGGLSYEQYF. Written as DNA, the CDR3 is TGTGCCAGTAGTATAGGAGGGCTCTCCTACGAGCAGTACTTC.